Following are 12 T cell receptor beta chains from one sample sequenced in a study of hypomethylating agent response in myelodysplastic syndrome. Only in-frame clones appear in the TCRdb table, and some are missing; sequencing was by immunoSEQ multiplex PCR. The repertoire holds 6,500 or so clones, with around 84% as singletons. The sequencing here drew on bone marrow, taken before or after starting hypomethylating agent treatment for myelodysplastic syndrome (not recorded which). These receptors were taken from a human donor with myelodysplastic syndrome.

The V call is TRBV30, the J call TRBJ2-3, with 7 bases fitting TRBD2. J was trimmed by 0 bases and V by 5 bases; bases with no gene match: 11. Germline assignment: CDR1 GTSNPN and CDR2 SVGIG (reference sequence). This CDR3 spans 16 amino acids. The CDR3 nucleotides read TGTGCCTGGGGGCTGGGGGGGGGAACTAGCACAGATACGCAGTATTTT. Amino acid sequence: CAWGLGGGTSTDTQYF.

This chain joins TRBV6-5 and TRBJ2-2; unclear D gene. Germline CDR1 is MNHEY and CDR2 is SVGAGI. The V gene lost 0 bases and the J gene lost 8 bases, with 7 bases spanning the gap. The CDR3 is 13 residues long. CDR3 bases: TGTGCCAGCAGTTACTCGGTGTCTGGGGAGCTGTTTTTT. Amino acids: CASSYSVSGELFF.

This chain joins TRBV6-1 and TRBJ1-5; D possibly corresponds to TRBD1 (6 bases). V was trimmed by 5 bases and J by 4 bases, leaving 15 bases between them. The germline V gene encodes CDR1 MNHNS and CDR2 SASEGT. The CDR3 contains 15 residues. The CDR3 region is CASSIEDSYNQPQHF. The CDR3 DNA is TGTGCCAGCAGTATCGAGGACAGCTATAATCAGCCCCAGCATTTT.

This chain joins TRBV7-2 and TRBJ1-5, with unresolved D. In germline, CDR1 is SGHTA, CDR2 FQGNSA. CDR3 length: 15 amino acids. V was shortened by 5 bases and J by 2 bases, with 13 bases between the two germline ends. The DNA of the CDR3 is TGTGCCAGCAGCCAGGAGACATACGGCAATCAGCCCCAGCATTTT. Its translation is CASSQETYGNQPQHF.

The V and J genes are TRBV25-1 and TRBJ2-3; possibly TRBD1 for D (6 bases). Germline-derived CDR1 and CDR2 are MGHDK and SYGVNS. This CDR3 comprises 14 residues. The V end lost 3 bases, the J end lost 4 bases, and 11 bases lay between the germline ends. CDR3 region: CASSERRTADTQYF. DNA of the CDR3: TGTGCCAGCAGTGAGCGGAGGACAGCAGATACGCAGTATTTT.

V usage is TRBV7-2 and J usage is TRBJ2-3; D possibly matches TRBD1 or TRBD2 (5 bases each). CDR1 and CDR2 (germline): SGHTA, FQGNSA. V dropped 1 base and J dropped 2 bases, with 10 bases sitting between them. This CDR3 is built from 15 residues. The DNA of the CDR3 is TGTGCCAGCAGCTTAGAGTCCGGGACCACAGATACGCAGTATTTT. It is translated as CASSLESGTTDTQYF.

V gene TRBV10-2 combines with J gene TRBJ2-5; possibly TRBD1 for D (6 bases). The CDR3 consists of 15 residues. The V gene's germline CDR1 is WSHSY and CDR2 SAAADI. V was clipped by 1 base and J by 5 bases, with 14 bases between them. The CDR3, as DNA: TGCGCCAGCAGTGAGTGGACAGACCCGAAGGAGACCCAGTACTTC. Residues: CASSEWTDPKETQYF.

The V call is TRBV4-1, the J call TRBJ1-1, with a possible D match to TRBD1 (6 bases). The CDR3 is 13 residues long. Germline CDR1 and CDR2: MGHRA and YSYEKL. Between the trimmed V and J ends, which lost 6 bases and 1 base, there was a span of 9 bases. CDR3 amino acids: CASSRTANTEAFF. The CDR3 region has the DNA TGCGCCAGCAGTCGGACAGCGAACACTGAAGCTTTCTTT.

The CDR3 region is CASSQDSARVETQYF. For the CDR3, the DNA is TGCGCCAGCAGCCAAGATTCCGCCAGGGTCGAGACCCAGTACTTC. The chain combines TRBV4-3 with TRBJ2-5, with a weak D call TRBD1 (5 bases). V was pared by 0 bases and J by 5 bases, with 13 bases between. The CDR3 loop spans 15 amino acids. Germline V CDR1 and CDR2: LGHNA, YSLEER.

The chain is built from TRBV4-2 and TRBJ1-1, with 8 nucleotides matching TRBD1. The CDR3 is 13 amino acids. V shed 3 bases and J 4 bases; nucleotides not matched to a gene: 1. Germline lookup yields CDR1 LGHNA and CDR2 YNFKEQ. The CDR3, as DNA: TGTGCCAGCAGCCATGGACAGGGCACTGAAGCTTTCTTT. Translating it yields CASSHGQGTEAFF.

The CDR3 loop is CASSLDSGASPREQFF. The CDR3 bases are TGCGCCAGCAGCTTAGATTCGGGTGCTAGCCCGCGGGAGCAGTTCTTC. The chain uses TRBV5-1 and TRBJ2-1; D is possibly TRBD2 (5 bases). The germline CDR1 and CDR2 sequences are SGHRS and YFSETQ. This CDR3 region has 16 residues. Deletions cut 2 bases from V and 10 bases from J, with 22 bases between.

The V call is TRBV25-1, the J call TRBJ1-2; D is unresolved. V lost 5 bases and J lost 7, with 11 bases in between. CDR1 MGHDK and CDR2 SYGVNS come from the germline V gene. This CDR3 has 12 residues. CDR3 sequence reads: CASSLQVGGYTF. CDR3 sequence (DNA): TGTGCCAGCAGTCTTCAAGTCGGTGGCTACACCTTC.